This is a list of T cell receptor beta chains from one sample in a study of CXCR3-negative and CXCR3-positive naive CD8 T cells. TCRdb reprocessed the 5' RACE reads and reports one entry per CDR3 protein, with no DNA. Seen in this sample are fewer than 140,000 distinct CDR3 sequences; the ten most common clones hold roughly 0.38%. The specimen was naive CXCR3+ CD8+ T cells from blood. All receptors come from a human donor in good health. Some clones in this sample may be carry-over from other donors' samples. CDR3s include the opening cysteine and the closing phenylalanine or tryptophan.

cdr3_aa j_call v_call
CASSFGQGAHREQYF TRBJ2-7 TRBV7-9
CASSQQGFTGELFF TRBJ2-2 TRBV28
CASTPPRHTEAFF TRBJ1-1 TRBV7-9
CASIDPTNTGELFF TRBJ2-2 TRBV2
CASSFRSYNEQFF TRBJ2-1 TRBV7-8
CASSPHRDEQYF TRBJ2-3 TRBV6-5
CASSYSIPGLAAYEQYF TRBJ2-7 TRBV6-5
CASSVEGFGSSYEQYF TRBJ2-7 TRBV9
CASSEAHPDSTDTQYF TRBJ2-3 TRBV2
CATKGGGGWNEQFF TRBJ2-1 TRBV15
CASSPGTYEEQYF TRBJ2-7 TRBV5-1
CASSQVTQTTGELFF TRBJ2-2 TRBV4-3
CASSAGGPGEQYF TRBJ2-7 TRBV12-3/TRBV12-4
CSVGPTGTEAFF TRBJ1-1 TRBV29-1
CASSSGQGLHEQYF TRBJ2-7 TRBV7-6
CASSPRTSGSNEQFF TRBJ2-1 TRBV7-3
CASSPRGGSYNEQFF TRBJ2-1 TRBV7-2
CASSFAGTGDAGYTF TRBJ1-2 TRBV28
CASSFWAEGGSGYTF TRBJ1-2 TRBV11-3
CASSFVGTGGRETQYF TRBJ2-5 TRBV7-9
CASSPHWPADTQYF TRBJ2-3 TRBV27
CASSLTPDTNYGYTF TRBJ1-2 TRBV4-1
CASSFIGGQNTEAFF TRBJ1-1 TRBV7-9
CASSPWDRETYEQYF TRBJ2-7 TRBV14
CASSWSGGEDTQYF TRBJ2-3 TRBV28
CASSLARAGEAFF TRBJ1-1 TRBV7-9
CASRPDRVPEAFF TRBJ1-1 TRBV11-1
CASRAQELRMDTEAFF TRBJ1-1 TRBV27
CASSLHSGISYEQYF TRBJ2-7 TRBV11-1
CASSSSLEDPYGYTF TRBJ1-2 TRBV7-9
CASSPGQRGETQYF TRBJ2-5 TRBV5-1
CASSLEATGAEDYGYTF TRBJ1-2 TRBV19
CSVEDRYTGELFF TRBJ2-2 TRBV29-1
CASSRWTGSYGYTF TRBJ1-2 TRBV14
CTSSHRGTSGSYEQYF TRBJ2-7 TRBV1
CASSWGDTYEQYF TRBJ2-7 TRBV5-1
CAISESNTGELFF TRBJ2-2 TRBV10-3
CASSLRLAGVQETQYF TRBJ2-5 TRBV28
CASSRPGGGGPRAFF TRBJ1-1 TRBV5-6
CASAPSPWGLAEETQYF TRBJ2-5 TRBV28
CSVERWDRTGELFF TRBJ2-2 TRBV29-1